A selection of T cell receptor beta chains follows, all from one sample in a study of blood T cell repertoires in COVID-19. The data were produced by immunoSEQ multiplex PCR, yet TCRdb's version contains in-frame clones alone and is incomplete. The sample lists about 80,000 clones; around 88% were seen once. Material for sequencing was peripheral blood. The origin of the receptors is a man of 80 years or more with active or convalescent COVID-19. CDR3s include the opening cysteine and the closing phenylalanine or tryptophan. The order of the fields is V gene, clone size, D gene, J gene, CDR3 protein, CDR3 DNA. A D gene is named only where the DNA matches it firmly. Part of the rows lack a size; the others show once, few, many or a class for expanded clones.

TRBV6-6,-,TRBD1,TRBJ2-5,CASSYGTVETQYF,TGTGCCAGCAGTTACGGGACAGTAGAGACCCAGTACTTC
TRBV7-9,-,-,TRBJ2-7,CASSSIGKQGTYEQYF,TGTGCCAGCAGCTCGATAGGGAAACAGGGTACCTACGAGCAGTACTTC
TRBV3-1/TRBV3-2,-,-,TRBJ2-3,CASSQGSGPCTDTQYF,TGTGCCAGCAGCCAGGGGAGCGGACCCTGCACAGATACGCAGTATTTT
TRBV7-2,-,-,TRBJ2-1,CASSLAQRRNEQFF,TGTGCCAGCAGCTTAGCGCAGAGGCGAAATGAGCAGTTCTTC
TRBV13,-,-,TRBJ1-5,CASSLGSLADYSNQPQHF,TGTGCCAGCAGCTTAGGATCGTTGGCGGACTATAGCAATCAGCCCCAGCATTTT
TRBV24-1,few,-,TRBJ2-1,CATSDLSGTLDEQFF,TGTGCCACCAGTGATTTGTCCGGGACACTCGATGAGCAGTTCTTC
TRBV6-5,few,-,TRBJ2-7,CASCWGELSEQYF,TGTGCCAGTTGCTGGGGGGAACTGTCCGAGCAGTACTTC
TRBV2,-,-,TRBJ1-2,CASSELVQGVNYGYTF,TGTGCCAGCAGTGAACTCGTACAGGGAGTTAACTATGGCTACACCTTC
TRBV5-1,-,-,TRBJ1-1,CASSLELGQNTEAFF,TGCGCCAGCAGCTTGGAGCTGGGGCAGAACACTGAAGCTTTCTTT
TRBV6-5,-,-,TRBJ1-4,CASSFRVKEKLFF,TGTGCCAGCAGTTTCAGGGTAAAGGAAAAACTGTTTTTT
TRBV19,many,TRBD1,TRBJ1-2,CAVRQGSSYGYTF,TGTGCCGTAAGACAGGGCTCGAGCTATGGCTACACCTTC
TRBV11-2,-,TRBD2,TRBJ2-2,CASSLLLAPGGGTGELFF,TGTGCCAGCAGCTTGTTACTAGCGCCCGGGGGGGGCACCGGGGAGCTGTTTTTT
TRBV6-1,-,TRBD1,TRBJ1-2,CASSGGFQGGDYGYTF,TGTGCCAGCAGTGGGGGTTTCCAGGGGGGCGATTATGGCTACACCTTC
TRBV27,-,-,TRBJ2-7,CASSLGGGNSYEQYF,TGTGCCAGCAGTTTAGGAGGCGGGAACTCCTACGAGCAGTACTTC
TRBV4-3,-,TRBD2,TRBJ2-3,CASSQDWSSGRTDTQYF,TGCGCCAGCAGCCAAGATTGGTCTAGCGGTCGCACAGATACGCAGTATTTT
TRBV21-1,-,-,TRBJ1-1,CASTHRGRYTEAFF,TGTGCCAGCACCCACAGGGGGCGGTACACTGAAGCTTTCTTT
TRBV6-6,-,-,TRBJ2-3,CASSYSTLTDTQYF,TGTGCCAGCAGTTATTCGACACTCACAGATACGCAGTATTTT
TRBV2,-,TRBD1,TRBJ1-1,CASLRDRDTEAFF,TGTGCCAGTTTAAGAGACAGGGACACTGAAGCTTTCTTT
TRBV7-6,-,-,TRBJ2-7,CASSPQTRQGEQYF,TGTGCCAGCAGCCCTCAAACCCGCCAGGGAGAGCAGTACTTC
TRBV6-5,few,TRBD1,TRBJ1-1,CASSYARGRLNTEAFF,TGTGCCAGCAGTTACGCCAGGGGGCGCTTGAACACTGAAGCTTTCTTT
TRBV6-5,-,TRBD1,TRBJ1-6,CASTPDRARSPLHF,TGTGCCAGCACCCCGGACAGGGCTCGTTCACCCCTCCACTTT
TRBV6-5,-,TRBD2,TRBJ2-1,CASRRGLNNEQFF,TGTGCCAGCAGGCGGGGACTAAACAATGAGCAGTTCTTC